The TCR beta chain described here comes from a study of blood T cell repertoires in COVID-19. Method: immunoSEQ multiplex PCR; TCRdb's copy keeps in-frame clones and lacks some. In the table there are under 200,000 clones, around 86% of which are singletons. Germline loops: CDR1 SGHTA, CDR2 FQGNSA. V lost 5 bases and J 0 bases, leaving 10 bases between the germline ends. The CDR3 has 14 amino acids. Comments on this clone: Additional DNA sequences in this sample encode the identical CDR3.

Sequenced input: peripheral blood. This sequence originates from a man aged 65 to 79 with acute or convalescent COVID-19. The gene calls are TRBV7-2 and TRBJ1-1; D is unclear. The CDR3 coding sequence is TGTGCCAGCAGCCGGAGGGCGTTGAACACTGAAGCTTTCTTT. Encoded protein: CASSRRALNTEAFF.